This T cell receptor (beta chain) was retrieved from a study of T cells in Graves' hyperthyroidism and ophthalmopathy. Overall study results and limits: Blood also showed most of the thyroid clonotypes that were expanded above 0.001.

CDR1 is SGHVS, CDR2 FNYEAQ, per germline. This CDR3 comprises 15 residues. V lost 3 bases and J lost 8, with 14 bases in between. The TCR beta CDR3 regions underwent amplification using RNA transcripts as the source. HTBI primers were the set used in a first-round RT-PCR of the TCR CDR3. TCRdb used MiXCR to reprocess the multiplex PCR reads, holding one entry per CDR3 protein. The repertoire holds 500,000 to 600,000 distinct CDR3 sequences, with about 45% as singletons. A note on this clonotype: Its antigen is unknown.

The material sequenced was peripheral blood or thyroid tissue (not recorded which). This sequence originates from an adult woman with Graves' disease, either hyperthyroidism or ophthalmopathy (not recorded which). The gene calls are TRBV7-6 and TRBJ1-6; maybe TRBD1 (5 bases). The CDR3 DNA follows: TGTGCCAGCAGCTTCGCCGGGACCTTAGATTCACCCCTCCACTTT. Protein: CASSFAGTLDSPLHF.